Presented here are 4 T cell receptor beta chains from one specimen sequenced in a study of beta chain features in type 1 diabetes. Overall study results and limits: TCRB CDR3s from Type 1 diabetes patients were moderately but significantly shorter in all four CD4+ subsets.

No antigen has been identified for these receptors. Of the isolated RNA, all was reverse transcribed, and so the sequenced material was expressed TCRB transcripts. Sequencing used immunoSEQ multiplex PCR; TCRdb keeps in-frame clones, though not all of them. This sample has approximately 730,000 clones, with 10% to 15% found just once. The sequencing input was naive CD4+ T cells from blood. The source of these receptors is a man younger than 35 with type 1 diabetes.

This clone was found a few times. This rearrangement joins TRBV30 to TRBJ2-5; maybe TRBD2 (5 bases). Trimming removed 3 bases from V and 4 bases from J, with 12 bases in between. Germline CDR1 is GTSNPN and CDR2 is SVGIG (reference sequence). This CDR3 has 13 residues. Here the CDR3 reads CAWSRGAGETQYF. CDR3 DNA: TGTGCCTGGAGCCGCGGCGCGGGAGAGACCCAGTACTTC.

The chain links TRBV7-9 to TRBJ1-2, with 11 bases matching TRBD1. Trimming removed 5 bases from V and 4 bases from J; junction bases left unmatched: 6. The CDR3 spans 15 residues. The germline V gene encodes CDR1 SEHNR and CDR2 FQNEAQ (reference sequence). Here the CDR3 DNA reads TGTGCCAGCAGCGCCCGGGACAGGGGGAGCTATGGCTACACCTTC. Amino acid sequence: CASSARDRGSYGYTF.

CDR3: CASSVQGQSNQPQHF. The CDR3 region has the DNA TGTGCCAGCAGTGTACAAGGGCAAAGCAATCAGCCCCAGCATTTT. V and J are TRBV2 and TRBJ1-5; D is unresolved. The germline V gene has CDR1 SNHLY and CDR2 FYNNEI. Trimming shortened V by 4 bases and J by 1 base, and 11 bases separated the two germline ends. The CDR3 sequence is 15 residues long.

This clone was counted between two and nine times. At the DNA level, this CDR3 is encoded by other sequences in the same sample as well. The J gene is TRBJ2-3, the V gene TRBV7-2, with TRBD2 identical over 10 bases. After removal of 4 bases from V and 1 base from J, the junction contained 2 bases not matched to a gene. The CDR3 loop spans 15 amino acids. From germline, CDR1 is SGHTA and CDR2 FQGNSA. The CDR3 reads CASSSGLAGTDTQYF. DNA for the CDR3: TGTGCCAGCAGCTCCGGACTAGCGGGCACAGATACGCAGTATTTT.